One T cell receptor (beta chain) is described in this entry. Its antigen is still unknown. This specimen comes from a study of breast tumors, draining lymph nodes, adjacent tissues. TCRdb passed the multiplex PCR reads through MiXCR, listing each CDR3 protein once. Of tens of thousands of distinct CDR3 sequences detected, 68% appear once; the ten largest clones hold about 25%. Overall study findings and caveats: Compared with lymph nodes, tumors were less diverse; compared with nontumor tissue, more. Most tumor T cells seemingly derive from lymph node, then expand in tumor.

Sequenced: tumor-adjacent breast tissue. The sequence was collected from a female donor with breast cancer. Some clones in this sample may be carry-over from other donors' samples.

CDR3 bases: TGTGCCTGGAGACTCACGGGGTATAATTCACCCCTCCACTTT. This sequence encodes CAWRLTGYNSPLHF. The genes are TRBV30 and TRBJ1-6, with no clear D. The CDR3 has 14 amino acids. Germline V gives CDR1 GTSNPN, CDR2 SVGIG (reference sequence). Trimming took 3 bases from V and 4 from J, leaving 10 bases between them.